This TCR beta chain was recorded in a study of OX40 agonist ivuxolimab in advanced cancers. On the study more broadly: In this cohort, patients received ivuxolimab, an agonistic anti-OX40 (CD134) antibody.

Germline V lookup: CDR1 SGHTA, CDR2 FQGNSA. The germline V and J ends were trimmed by 5 bases and 2 bases, with 19 bases remaining between them. The CDR3 has 16 residues. Repertoires were generated with immunoSEQ multiplex PCR, while TCRdb's copy carries only in-frame clones and drops some. The sample lists tens of thousands of clones, about 85% seen once, with roughly 1% in the top ten. This receptor was obtained from an adult with an advanced solid tumor such as melanoma, head and neck, liver or kidney cancer. The rearrangement uses TRBV7-2 and TRBJ2-7; D not resolved. The material sequenced was CD4+ or CD8+ T cells sorted from blood, taken in a trial of the OX40 agonist ivuxolimab. CDR3 residues: CASSPSMEPVTYEQYF. The CDR3 DNA is TGTGCCAGCAGCCCTTCGATGGAGCCTGTAACCTACGAGCAGTACTTC.